A single sample is the source of the 7 T cell receptor beta chains below, sequenced in a study of blood T cell repertoires in COVID-19. Libraries were prepared by immunoSEQ multiplex PCR; TCRdb keeps only in-frame clonotypes and omits some of them. The table includes around 150,000 clones, roughly 82% detected once. Sequencing was carried out using peripheral blood. All receptors derive from a woman between 40 and 55 years old with COVID-19, enrolled during active disease.

This clone appeared a single time. This chain joins TRBV5-4 and TRBJ2-2; the D is unclear. V was clipped by 0 bases and J by 2 bases, with 5 bases between them. The CDR3 length is 14 residues. The germline V gene has CDR1 SGHNT and CDR2 YYREEE (reference sequence). The CDR3: CASSLVPNTGELFF. In nucleotides, the CDR3 is TGTGCCAGCAGCTTGGTTCCTAACACCGGGGAGCTGTTTTTT.

The chain is built from TRBV4-1 and TRBJ1-1, with D uncertain. V lost 3 bases, J lost 5 bases, and 13 bases lay in between. This CDR3 comprises 14 residues. Germline values: CDR1 MGHRA, CDR2 YSYEKL. For the CDR3, the DNA is TGCGCCAGCAGCCATGTCGAACGGGGAACTGAAGCTTTCTTT. Translating gives CASSHVERGTEAFF.

The chain carries TRBV30 and TRBJ1-2; D is unresolved. The CDR3 length is 10 residues. V lost 2 bases to trimming and J lost 8 bases, with 6 bases between them. Germline loops: CDR1 GTSNPN, CDR2 SVGIG (reference sequence). This CDR3 reads CAWSRVGYTF. CDR3 sequence (DNA): TGTGCCTGGAGTAGAGTCGGCTACACCTTC. Full variable domain (outside the CDR3, taken from reference TRBV30 and TRBJ1-2): SQTIHQWPATLVQPVGSPLSLECTVEGTSNPNLYWYRQAAGRGLQLLFYSVGIGQISSEVPQNLSASRPQDRQFILSSKKLLLSDSGFYLCAWSRVGYTFGSGTRLTVV.

The J gene is TRBJ2-6, the V gene TRBV30; 7 nucleotides agree with TRBD1. The CDR3 runs 15 residues. CDR1 is GTSNPN, CDR2 SVGIG, per germline (reference sequence). Trimming at V came to 7 bases and at J to 0 bases, leaving 6 bases not matched to a gene. CDR3 protein: CASQTGSSGANVLTF. The CDR3 nucleotides are TGTGCCTCCCAGACAGGGTCCTCTGGGGCCAACGTCCTGACTTTC. Filled out from reference TRBV30 and TRBJ2-6, the complete variable domain reads SQTIHQWPATLVQPVGSPLSLECTVEGTSNPNLYWYRQAAGRGLQLLFYSVGIGQISSEVPQNLSASRPQDRQFILSSKKLLLSDSGFYLCASQTGSSGANVLTFGAGSRLTVL.

This chain links TRBV11-3 with TRBJ2-2; 8 positions agree with TRBD1. V shed 5 bases and J 7 bases; nucleotides not matched to a gene: 9. Germline V lookup: CDR1 SGHNT, CDR2 YENEEA. CDR3 length: 15 residues. CDR3 sequence: CASSHGQGNDGELFF. In nucleotides, the CDR3 is TGTGCCAGCAGCCACGGACAGGGCAATGACGGGGAGCTGTTTTTT.

The rearrangement joins TRBV6-2 or TRBV6-3 to TRBJ1-2; TRBD1 aligns across 7 bases. The V and J ends lost 3 bases and 2 bases, in that order; junction bases with no gene match: 6. Germline V CDR1 and CDR2: MNHEY, SVGEGT. This CDR3 is built from 15 residues. CDR3: CASSYRTGANYGYTF. The DNA for the CDR3 is TGTGCCAGCAGTTATCGGACAGGAGCGAACTATGGCTACACCTTC.

The V and J genes are TRBV4-1 and TRBJ1-5; D remains unclear. This CDR3 has 13 residues. Deletions cut 4 bases from V and 5 bases from J, with 9 bases between. Germline CDR1 MGHRA, CDR2 YSYEKL. Here the CDR3 reads CASSLTADQPQHF. The CDR3 DNA follows: TGCGCCAGCAGCCTAACGGCGGATCAGCCCCAGCATTTT.